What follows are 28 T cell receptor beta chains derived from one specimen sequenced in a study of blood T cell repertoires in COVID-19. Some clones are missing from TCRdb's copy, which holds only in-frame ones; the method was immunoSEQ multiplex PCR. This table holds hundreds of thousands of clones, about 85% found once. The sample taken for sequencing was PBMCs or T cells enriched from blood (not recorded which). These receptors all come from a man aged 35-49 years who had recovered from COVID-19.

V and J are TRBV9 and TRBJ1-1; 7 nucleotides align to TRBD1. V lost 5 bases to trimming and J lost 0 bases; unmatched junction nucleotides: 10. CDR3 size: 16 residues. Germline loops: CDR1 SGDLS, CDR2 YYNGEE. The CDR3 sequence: CASRAHRGNMNTEAFF. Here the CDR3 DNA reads TGTGCCAGCAGGGCCCACAGGGGAAACATGAACACTGAAGCTTTCTTT.

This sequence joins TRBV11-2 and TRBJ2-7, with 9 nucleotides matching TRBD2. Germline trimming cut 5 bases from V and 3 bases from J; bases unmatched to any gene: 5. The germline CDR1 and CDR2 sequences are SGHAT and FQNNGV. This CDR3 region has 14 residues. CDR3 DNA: TGTGCCAGCAGCCAATCTAGCGGGGACTACGAGCAGTACTTC. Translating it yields CASSQSSGDYEQYF. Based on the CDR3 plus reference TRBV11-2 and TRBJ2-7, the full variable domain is EAGVAQSPRYKIIEKRQSVAFWCNPISGHATLYWYQQILGQGPKLLIQFQNNGVVDDSQLPKDRFSAERLKGVDSTLKIQPAKLEDSAVYLCASSQSSGDYEQYFGPGTRLTVT.

The CDR3 sequence: CAWSYGADDYEQYF. The CDR3 nucleotides read TGTGCCTGGAGTTACGGAGCGGATGACTACGAGCAGTACTTC. The genes are TRBV30 and TRBJ2-7; TRBD2 is a possible D gene (5 bases). The CDR3 totals 14 residues. The V end was cut by 2 bases, the J end by 3 bases, with 14 bases between. The V gene's germline CDR1 is GTSNPN and CDR2 SVGIG (reference sequence).

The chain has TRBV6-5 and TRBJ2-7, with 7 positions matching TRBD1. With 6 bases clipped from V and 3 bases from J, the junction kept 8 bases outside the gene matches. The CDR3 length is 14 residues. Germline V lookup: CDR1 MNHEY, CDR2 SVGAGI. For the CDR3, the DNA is TGTGCCAGCAGCTCAAGGGACAGAGTCTACGAGCAGTACTTC. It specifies CASSSRDRVYEQYF.

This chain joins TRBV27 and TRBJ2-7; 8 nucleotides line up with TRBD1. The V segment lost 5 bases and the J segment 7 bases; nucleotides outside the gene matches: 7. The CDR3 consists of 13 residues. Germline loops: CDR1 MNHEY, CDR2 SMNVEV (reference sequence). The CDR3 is CASSLGQAVEQYF. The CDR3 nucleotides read TGTGCCAGCAGTCTGGGACAGGCGGTTGAGCAGTACTTC.

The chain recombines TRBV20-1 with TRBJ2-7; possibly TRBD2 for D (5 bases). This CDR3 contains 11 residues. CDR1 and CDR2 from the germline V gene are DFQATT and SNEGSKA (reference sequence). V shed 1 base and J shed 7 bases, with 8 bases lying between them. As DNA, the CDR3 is TGCAGTGCTAGAGTAACGGGAGAGCAGTACTTC. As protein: CSARVTGEQYF.

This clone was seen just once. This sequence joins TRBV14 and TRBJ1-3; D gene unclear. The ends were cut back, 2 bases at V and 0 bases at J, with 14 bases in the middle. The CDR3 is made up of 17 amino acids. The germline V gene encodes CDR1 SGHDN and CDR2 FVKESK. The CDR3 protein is CASSQRDWQYSGNTIYF. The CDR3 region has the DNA TGTGCCAGCAGCCAACGTGACTGGCAATACTCTGGAAACACCATATATTTT.

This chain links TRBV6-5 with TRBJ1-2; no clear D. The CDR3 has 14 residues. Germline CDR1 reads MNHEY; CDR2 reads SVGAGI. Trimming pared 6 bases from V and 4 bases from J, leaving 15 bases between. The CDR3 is CASRLGGSRYGYTF. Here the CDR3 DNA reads TGTGCCAGCAGGTTAGGCGGCAGTCGCTATGGCTACACCTTC.

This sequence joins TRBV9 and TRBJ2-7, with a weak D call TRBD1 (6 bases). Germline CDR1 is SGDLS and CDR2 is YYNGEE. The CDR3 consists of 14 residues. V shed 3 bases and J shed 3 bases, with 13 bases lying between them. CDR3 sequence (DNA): TGTGCCAGCAGCGAAAAACAGGGTTTCTACGAGCAGTACTTC. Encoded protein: CASSEKQGFYEQYF.

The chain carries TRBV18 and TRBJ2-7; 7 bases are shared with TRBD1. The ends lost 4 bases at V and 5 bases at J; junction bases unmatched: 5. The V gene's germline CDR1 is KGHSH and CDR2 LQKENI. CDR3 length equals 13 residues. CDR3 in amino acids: CASSRQGANEQYF. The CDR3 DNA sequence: TGTGCCAGCTCACGACAGGGCGCCAACGAGCAGTACTTC.

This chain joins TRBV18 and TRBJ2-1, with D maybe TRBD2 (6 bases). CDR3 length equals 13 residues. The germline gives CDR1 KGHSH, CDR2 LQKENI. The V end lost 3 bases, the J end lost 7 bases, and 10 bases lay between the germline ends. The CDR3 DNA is TGTGCCAGCTCACCTAGGCGGGAAAATGAGCAGTTCTTC. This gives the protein CASSPRRENEQFF. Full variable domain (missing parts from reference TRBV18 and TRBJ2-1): NAGVMQNPRHLVRRRGQEARLRCSPMKGHSHVYWYRQLPEEGLKFMVYLQKENIIDESGMPKERFSAEFPKEGPSILRIQQVVRGDSAAYFCASSPRRENEQFFGPGTRLTVL.

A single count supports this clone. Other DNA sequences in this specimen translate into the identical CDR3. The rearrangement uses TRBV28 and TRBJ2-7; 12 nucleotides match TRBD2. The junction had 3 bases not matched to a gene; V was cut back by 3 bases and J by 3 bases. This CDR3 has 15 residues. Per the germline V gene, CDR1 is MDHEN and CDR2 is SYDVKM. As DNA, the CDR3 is TGTGCCAGCAGTTTGGGACTAGCGGGCGTCTACGAGCAGTACTTC. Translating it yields CASSLGLAGVYEQYF.

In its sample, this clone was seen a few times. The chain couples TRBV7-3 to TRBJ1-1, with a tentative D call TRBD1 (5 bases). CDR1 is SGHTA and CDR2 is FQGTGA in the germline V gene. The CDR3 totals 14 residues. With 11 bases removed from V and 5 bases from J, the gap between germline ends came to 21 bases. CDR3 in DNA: TGTGCCTTACTCCCAAGGGCAGGGAGGACTGAAGCTTTCTTT. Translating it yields CALLPRAGRTEAFF.

The CDR3: CAWSTMGGNQPQHF. CDR3 sequence (DNA): TGTGCCTGGAGTACAATGGGCGGGAATCAGCCCCAGCATTTT. This chain links TRBV30 with TRBJ1-5; the D is unclear. The CDR3 consists of 14 residues. The germline V gene has CDR1 GTSNPN and CDR2 SVGIG (reference sequence). The V end was cut by 2 bases, the J end by 4 bases, with 12 bases between.

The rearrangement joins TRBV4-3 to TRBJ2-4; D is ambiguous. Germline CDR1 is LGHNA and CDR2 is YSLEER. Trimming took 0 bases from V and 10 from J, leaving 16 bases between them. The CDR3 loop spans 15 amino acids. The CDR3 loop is CASSQDLVASSIQYF. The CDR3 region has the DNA TGCGCCAGCAGCCAAGATCTAGTCGCAAGCTCTATTCAGTACTTC.

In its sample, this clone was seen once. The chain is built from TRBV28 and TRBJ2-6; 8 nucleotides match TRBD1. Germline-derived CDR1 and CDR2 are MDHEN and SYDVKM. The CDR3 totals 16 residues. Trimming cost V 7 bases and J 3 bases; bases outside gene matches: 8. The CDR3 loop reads CASTPTGGIGANVLTF. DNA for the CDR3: TGTGCCAGCACCCCAACAGGGGGTATTGGGGCCAACGTCCTGACTTTC. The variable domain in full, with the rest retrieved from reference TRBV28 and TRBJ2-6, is DVKVTQSSRYLVKRTGEKVFLECVQDMDHENMFWYRQDPGLGLRLIYFSYDVKMKEKGDIPEGYSVSREKKERFSLILESASTNQTSMYLCASTPTGGIGANVLTFGAGSRLTVL.

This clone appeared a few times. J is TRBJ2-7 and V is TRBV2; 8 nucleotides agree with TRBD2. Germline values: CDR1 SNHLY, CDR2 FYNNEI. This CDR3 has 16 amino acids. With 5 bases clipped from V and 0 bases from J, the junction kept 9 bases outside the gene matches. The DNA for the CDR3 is TGTGCCAGCAGTAAAGGAACTAGCGGAAACTCCTACGAGCAGTACTTC. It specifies CASSKGTSGNSYEQYF.

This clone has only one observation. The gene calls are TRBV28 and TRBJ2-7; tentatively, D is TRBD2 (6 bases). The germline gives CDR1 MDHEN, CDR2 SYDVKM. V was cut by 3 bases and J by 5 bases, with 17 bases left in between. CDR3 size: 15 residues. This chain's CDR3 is CASSFPPGVAHEQYF. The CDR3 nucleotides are TGTGCCAGCAGTTTTCCCCCGGGGGTCGCCCACGAGCAGTACTTC.

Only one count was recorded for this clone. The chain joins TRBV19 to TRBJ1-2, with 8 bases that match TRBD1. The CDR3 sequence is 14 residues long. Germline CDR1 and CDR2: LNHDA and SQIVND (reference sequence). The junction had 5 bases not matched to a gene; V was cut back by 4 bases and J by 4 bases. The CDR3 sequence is CASSKGQESYGYTF. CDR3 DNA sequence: TGTGCCAGTAGTAAGGGACAGGAGAGCTATGGCTACACCTTC.

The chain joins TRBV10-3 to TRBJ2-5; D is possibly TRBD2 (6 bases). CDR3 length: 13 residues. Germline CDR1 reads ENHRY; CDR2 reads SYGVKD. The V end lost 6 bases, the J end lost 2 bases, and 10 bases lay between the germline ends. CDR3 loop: CAISEGLQETQYF. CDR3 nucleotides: TGTGCCATCAGCGAGGGACTTCAAGAGACCCAGTACTTC.

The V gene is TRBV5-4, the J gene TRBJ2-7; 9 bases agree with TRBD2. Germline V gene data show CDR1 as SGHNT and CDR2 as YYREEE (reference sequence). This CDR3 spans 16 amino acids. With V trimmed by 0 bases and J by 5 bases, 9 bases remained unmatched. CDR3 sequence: CASSLVSSGINDEQYF. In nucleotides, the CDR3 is TGTGCCAGCAGCTTGGTATCTAGCGGGATTAACGACGAGCAGTACTTC.

The CDR3 protein is CASSTSNRATEAFF. The CDR3 bases are TGTGCCAGTAGTACCAGTAACAGGGCCACTGAAGCTTTCTTT. This chain joins TRBV19 and TRBJ1-1, with D possibly TRBD1 on 6 matching bases. This CDR3 has 14 residues. The V end was cut by 4 bases, the J end by 4 bases, with 13 bases between. CDR1 and CDR2 from the germline V gene are LNHDA and SQIVND (reference sequence).

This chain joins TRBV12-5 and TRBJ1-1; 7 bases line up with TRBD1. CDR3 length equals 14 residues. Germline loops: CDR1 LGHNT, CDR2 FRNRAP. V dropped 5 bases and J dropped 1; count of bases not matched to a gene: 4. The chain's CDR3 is CASGTGQANTEAFF. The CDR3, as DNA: TGTGCTAGTGGTACCGGACAGGCGAACACTGAAGCTTTCTTT.

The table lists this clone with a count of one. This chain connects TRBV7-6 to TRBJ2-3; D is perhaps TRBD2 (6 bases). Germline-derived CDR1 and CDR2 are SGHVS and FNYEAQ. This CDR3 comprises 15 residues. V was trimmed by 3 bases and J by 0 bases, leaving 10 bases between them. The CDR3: CASSFGGTSTDTQYF. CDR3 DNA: TGTGCCAGCAGCTTTGGCGGGACGAGCACAGATACGCAGTATTTT.

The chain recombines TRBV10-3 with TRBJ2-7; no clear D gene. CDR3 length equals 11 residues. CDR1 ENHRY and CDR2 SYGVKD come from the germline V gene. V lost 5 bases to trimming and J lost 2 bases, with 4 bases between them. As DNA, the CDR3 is TGTGCCATCAGTTCCGCCTACGAGCAGTACTTC. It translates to CAISSAYEQYF.

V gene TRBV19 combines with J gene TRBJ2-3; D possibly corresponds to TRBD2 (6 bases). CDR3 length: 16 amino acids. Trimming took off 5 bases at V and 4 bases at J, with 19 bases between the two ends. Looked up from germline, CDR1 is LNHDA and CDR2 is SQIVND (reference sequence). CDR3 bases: TGTGCCAGTAGTTTTGGGTCGGGCGGGACTGCAGATACGCAGTATTTT. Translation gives CASSFGSGGTADTQYF. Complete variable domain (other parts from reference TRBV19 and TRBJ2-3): DGGITQSPKYLFRKEGQNVTLSCEQNLNHDAMYWYRQDPGQGLRLIYYSQIVNDFQKGDIAEGYSVSREKKESFPLTVTSAQKNPTAFYLCASSFGSGGTADTQYFGPGTRLTVL.

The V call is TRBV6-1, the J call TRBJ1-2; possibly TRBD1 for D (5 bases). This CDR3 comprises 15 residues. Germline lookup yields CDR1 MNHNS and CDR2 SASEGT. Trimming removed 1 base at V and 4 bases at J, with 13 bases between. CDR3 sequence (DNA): TGTGCCAGCAGTGAAGGTGGGGCAGGGATCTATGGCTACACCTTC. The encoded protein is CASSEGGAGIYGYTF.

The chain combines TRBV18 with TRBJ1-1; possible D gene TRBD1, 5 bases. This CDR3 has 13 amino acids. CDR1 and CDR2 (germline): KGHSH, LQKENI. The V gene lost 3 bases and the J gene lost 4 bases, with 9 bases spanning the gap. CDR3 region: CASSPAGTTEAFF. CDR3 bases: TGTGCCAGCTCACCGGCGGGGACCACTGAAGCTTTCTTT.